These 31 T cell receptor beta chains share one sample of origin, sequenced in a study of control samples from healthy donors and cancer patients. TCRdb keeps only in-frame clones here, not all; method: immunoSEQ multiplex PCR. The sample shows about 150,000 clones, around nine tenths of them seen only once. The material sequenced was blood. All receptors come from a man aged 18-30 years in good health.

The CDR3 coding sequence is TGTGCCAGCAGTTCAACAGGGGCCCCCACCTACGAGCAGTACTTC. It encodes CASSSTGAPTYEQYF. The rearrangement joins TRBV6-5 to TRBJ2-7; 7 bases map to TRBD1. J lost 2 bases, V lost 4 bases, and 8 bases had no gene match. Looked up from germline, CDR1 is MNHEY and CDR2 is SVGAGI. The CDR3 runs 15 residues.

The chain joins TRBV7-2 to TRBJ1-5; D unresolved. CDR1 and CDR2 from the germline V gene are SGHTA and FQGNSA. Deletions cut 5 bases from V and 0 bases from J, with 11 bases between. This CDR3 is 15 amino acids long. The CDR3 spells CASSPNRDSNQPQHF. CDR3 DNA: TGTGCCAGCAGCCCAAACCGGGATAGCAATCAGCCCCAGCATTTT.

The V call is TRBV6-6, the J call TRBJ2-1, with a weak D call TRBD1 (5 bases). The CDR3 consists of 11 residues. From germline, CDR1 is MNHNY and CDR2 SVGAGI (reference sequence). Trimming pared 6 bases from V and 7 bases from J, leaving 7 bases between. Here the CDR3 DNA reads TGTGCCAGCAGACAGGAGAATGAGCAGTTCTTC. Translated, it gives CASRQENEQFF.

The chain is built from TRBV18 and TRBJ2-7; a weak D match, TRBD1 (6 bases). CDR1 is KGHSH, CDR2 LQKENI, per germline. Deletions cut 2 bases from V and 3 bases from J, with 11 bases between. The CDR3 extends over 14 amino acids. The CDR3 is CASSPDRNLYEQYF. The CDR3 DNA follows: TGTGCCAGCTCACCAGACAGGAATCTCTACGAGCAGTACTTC.

V and J are TRBV7-3 and TRBJ2-3; a weak D match, TRBD2 (6 bases). Germline V gives CDR1 SGHTA, CDR2 FQGTGA. This CDR3 has 14 amino acids. V lost 1 base and J 5 bases, leaving 10 bases between the germline ends. This chain's CDR3 is CASSLSGVRDTQYF. CDR3 nucleotide sequence: TGTGCCAGCAGCTTAAGCGGGGTCAGAGATACGCAGTATTTT.

The rearrangement joins TRBV28 to TRBJ1-1, with D maybe TRBD1 (5 bases). CDR1 and CDR2 from the germline V gene are MDHEN and SYDVKM. The CDR3 extends over 15 amino acids. V lost 8 bases and J lost 0, with 16 bases in between. The CDR3 DNA sequence: TGTGCCAGCTCCAAATCGGGGGGGATGAACACTGAAGCTTTCTTT. Protein: CASSKSGGMNTEAFF.

The V call is TRBV5-1, the J call TRBJ1-6; tentative D call: TRBD1 (6 bases). The CDR3 has 15 amino acids. V lost 4 bases, J lost 7 bases, and 15 bases lay in between. Germline V lookup: CDR1 SGHRS, CDR2 YFSETQ. This CDR3 is CASSKDGQSNSPLHF. CDR3 sequence (DNA): TGCGCCAGCAGCAAAGACGGACAGTCAAATTCACCCCTCCACTTT.

The chain joins TRBV27 to TRBJ1-5, with D maybe TRBD1 (6 bases). CDR1 and CDR2 (germline): MNHEY, SMNVEV (reference sequence). The CDR3 is 15 residues long. The V end was cut by 4 bases, the J end by 7 bases, with 17 bases between. CDR3 DNA sequence: TGTGCCAGCAGTTCCGATCCACAGGGCTACCAGCCCCAGCATTTT. Translating it yields CASSSDPQGYQPQHF.

The chain combines TRBV27 with TRBJ2-2; D remains ambiguous. V was cut by 5 bases and J by 2 bases, with 9 bases left in between. The CDR3 has 14 amino acids. CDR1 MNHEY and CDR2 SMNVEV come from the germline V gene (reference sequence). In DNA, the CDR3 is TGTGCCAGCAGTCGAAGGTATAACACCGGGGAGCTGTTTTTT. Residues: CASSRRYNTGELFF.

The chain employs TRBV4-3 and TRBJ2-3, with D possibly matching TRBD1 (6 bases). The ends were cut back, 4 bases at V and 2 bases at J, with 13 bases in the middle. The CDR3 length is 15 residues. Looked up from germline, CDR1 is LGHNA and CDR2 is YSLEER. CDR3 protein: CASSPTGSLTDTQYF. The CDR3 DNA follows: TGCGCCAGCAGCCCGACAGGTAGCCTCACAGATACGCAGTATTTT.

The chain joins TRBV20-1 to TRBJ2-1; 8 positions match TRBD2. V shed 3 bases, J shed 10 bases, and the junction held 11 bases outside the gene matches. The CDR3 totals 14 residues. The germline V gene has CDR1 DFQATT and CDR2 SNEGSKA (reference sequence). CDR3 region: CSASQPGGPEEQFF. CDR3 sequence (DNA): TGCAGTGCTAGTCAACCGGGGGGGCCCGAGGAGCAGTTCTTC.

This clone was observed once. The V gene is TRBV6-1, the J gene TRBJ2-5, with TRBD2 matching over 13 bases. V lost 4 bases to trimming and J lost 9 bases; unmatched junction nucleotides: 11. The length of the CDR3 is 16 residues. The germline V gene has CDR1 MNHNS and CDR2 SASEGT. In nucleotides, the CDR3 is TGTGCCAGCAGTGGCCAGACTAGCGGGGGGCCCGACGCCCAGTACTTC. Protein: CASSGQTSGGPDAQYF.

In this sample, this clone turned up once. The chain joins TRBV24-1 to TRBJ2-5, with 14 bases lining up with TRBD2. V shed 2 bases, J shed 4 bases, and the junction held 5 bases outside the gene matches. This CDR3 is built from 17 residues. Germline V gene lookup returns CDR1 KGHDR and CDR2 SFDVKD. Here the CDR3 DNA reads TGTGCCACCAGTGATTCGACTAGCGGGGGGGCTTTAGAGACCCAGTACTTC. This sequence encodes CATSDSTSGGALETQYF.

The chain is built from TRBV6-5 and TRBJ2-1; 11 bases are a match to TRBD2. Germline V CDR1 and CDR2: MNHEY, SVGAGI. The length of the CDR3 is 15 residues. V lost 4 bases, J lost 5 bases, and 4 bases stayed unmatched. CDR3 in DNA: TGTGCCAGCAGTTCCGGGACTAGCGGCCACAATGAGCAGTTCTTC. It is translated as CASSSGTSGHNEQFF.

The chain uses TRBV6-6 and TRBJ1-5, with a possible D match to TRBD1 (5 bases). CDR1 is MNHNY, CDR2 SVGAGI, per germline (reference sequence). V was trimmed by 5 bases and J by 2 bases, leaving 13 bases between them. The CDR3 consists of 15 residues. This chain's CDR3 is CASSKGVGGNQPQHF. The CDR3 coding sequence is TGTGCCAGCAGTAAGGGCGTAGGGGGCAATCAGCCCCAGCATTTT.

V and J are TRBV12-3 or TRBV12-4 and TRBJ1-2, with no clear D. The CDR3 has 12 amino acids. V lost 1 base to trimming and J lost 9 bases, with 9 bases between them. The CDR3 nucleotides are TGTGCCAGCAGTTTAGAGGAGAGACGCTACACCTTC. Translation: CASSLEERRYTF.

The chain has TRBV29-1 and TRBJ1-2, with D unresolved. Looked up from germline, CDR1 is SQVTM and CDR2 is ANQGSEA. CDR3 length equals 13 residues. Trimming removed 5 bases at V and 2 bases at J, with 12 bases between. The CDR3 region is CSVRADFNYGYTF. The DNA for the CDR3 is TGCAGCGTTCGGGCCGACTTCAACTATGGCTACACCTTC.

This sequence joins TRBV7-3 and TRBJ2-2; 8 bases map to TRBD2. The V and J ends lost 5 bases and 2 bases, in that order; junction bases with no gene match: 7. This CDR3 comprises 16 residues. Germline values: CDR1 SGHTA, CDR2 FQGTGA. CDR3 in amino acids: CASSRIAGRNTGELFF. The CDR3 DNA reads TGTGCCAGCAGCCGTATAGCGGGGCGCAACACCGGGGAGCTGTTTTTT.

The chain couples TRBV28 to TRBJ2-3; no definite D call. Germline-derived CDR1 and CDR2 are MDHEN and SYDVKM. The CDR3 covers 15 residues. Deletions cut 4 bases from V and 0 bases from J, with 11 bases between. Here the CDR3 reads CASSWATSSTDTQYF. CDR3 bases: TGTGCCAGCAGTTGGGCCACTTCTAGCACAGATACGCAGTATTTT.

The chain couples TRBV12-3 or TRBV12-4 to TRBJ2-1; D uncertain. The CDR3 runs to 11 residues. The V end lost 5 bases, the J end lost 4 bases, and 3 bases lay between the germline ends. CDR3 region: CASSLYNEQFF. Here the CDR3 DNA reads TGTGCCAGCAGTCTGTACAATGAGCAGTTCTTC.

The chain has TRBV28 and TRBJ2-5; tentatively, D is TRBD2 (6 bases). CDR1 and CDR2 from the germline V gene are MDHEN and SYDVKM. V dropped 6 bases and J dropped 1 base, with 15 bases sitting between them. The CDR3 is made up of 15 amino acids. CDR3 sequence: CASREGRDFQETQYF. CDR3 bases: TGTGCCAGCAGGGAGGGAAGGGACTTCCAAGAGACCCAGTACTTC.

The chain combines TRBV2 with TRBJ1-6; D perhaps matches TRBD1 (5 bases). V lost 6 bases and J lost 1, with 19 bases in between. There are 18 residues in the CDR3. CDR1 is SNHLY and CDR2 is FYNNEI in the germline V gene. The CDR3 region has the DNA TGTGCCAGCAGGCCGGGTAGGGGCAGGGCATCCTATAATTCACCCCTCCACTTT. It translates to CASRPGRGRASYNSPLHF. Together with reference TRBV2 and TRBJ1-6, the CDR3 gives the full variable domain: EPEVTQTPSHQVTQMGQEVILRCVPISNHLYFYWYRQILGQKVEFLVSFYNNEISEKSEIFDDQFSVERPDGSNFTLKIRSTKLEDSAMYFCASRPGRGRASYNSPLHFGNGTRLTVT.

This chain links TRBV30 with TRBJ2-5, with 7 bases aligning to TRBD2. This CDR3 contains 13 residues. Losses at the gene ends were 4 bases for V and 4 bases for J; bases not matched to a gene: 6. Per the germline V gene, CDR1 is GTSNPN and CDR2 is SVGIG (reference sequence). The DNA of the CDR3 is TGTGCCTGGAAATTGGGGGGGGGAGAGACCCAGTACTTC. Its protein product is CAWKLGGGETQYF.

The CDR3 nucleotides read TGTGCCAGCAGCGTAGCGCGATCTAGCACAGATACGCAGTATTTT. Protein sequence: CASSVARSSTDTQYF. This chain connects TRBV9 to TRBJ2-3, with D unclear. The CDR3 loop spans 15 amino acids. The V and J ends lost 0 bases and 0 bases respectively, with 8 bases between them. The germline gives CDR1 SGDLS, CDR2 YYNGEE.

Concerning this clone itself: One end of the junction varies from germline; a read error may be responsible. The chain carries TRBV20-1 and TRBJ1-2, with D uncertain. Germline loops: CDR1 DFQATT, CDR2 SNEGSKA (reference sequence). This CDR3 is built from 11 residues. CDR3 loop: CSARVRGPVAF. The CDR3 region has the DNA TGCAGTGCTAGAGTAAGAGGCCCTGTAGCCTTC.

The count of this clone is one. The chain employs TRBV28 and TRBJ1-1, with TRBD1 matching 9 bases. Looked up from germline, CDR1 is MDHEN and CDR2 is SYDVKM. J was trimmed by 11 bases and V by 8 bases; bases with no gene match: 6. There are 11 residues in the CDR3. CDR3 in amino acids: CASGDRVDAFF. As DNA, the CDR3 is TGTGCCAGCGGGGACAGGGTAGATGCTTTCTTT.

This chain links TRBV11-1 with TRBJ2-3; TRBD2 is a possible D gene (7 bases). Germline V lookup: CDR1 SGHAT, CDR2 FQDESV (reference sequence). The CDR3 has 15 residues. The germline V and J ends were trimmed by 5 bases and 2 bases, with 14 bases remaining between them. CDR3 protein: CASSPRRGPTDTQYF. The CDR3 DNA is TGTGCCAGCAGCCCACGGCGGGGGCCCACAGATACGCAGTATTTT.

This clone was seen a few times. This chain links TRBV7-2 with TRBJ1-2; 8 nucleotides line up with TRBD1. After removal of 2 bases from V and 3 bases from J, the junction contained 5 bases not matched to a gene. The CDR3 length is 15 residues. Germline assignment: CDR1 SGHTA and CDR2 FQGNSA. The CDR3 protein is CASSLRQGRDYGYTF. CDR3 coding DNA: TGTGCCAGCAGCTTACGACAGGGGAGGGACTATGGCTACACCTTC.

This sequence joins TRBV27 and TRBJ2-6, with D perhaps TRBD1 (6 bases). The CDR3 runs 17 residues. The germline V gene has CDR1 MNHEY and CDR2 SMNVEV (reference sequence). The germline V and J ends were trimmed by 6 bases and 0 bases, with 15 bases remaining between them. CDR3 DNA sequence: TGTGCCAGCAGCCCGGGACAAGGGACCTCTGGGGCCAACGTCCTGACTTTC. Translation gives CASSPGQGTSGANVLTF.

This clone showed up just a few times. V gene TRBV7-8 combines with J gene TRBJ1-5, with D maybe TRBD1 (5 bases). Germline V gene data show CDR1 as SGHVS and CDR2 as FQNEAQ. The ends were cut back, 1 base at V and 0 bases at J, with 13 bases in the middle. The length of the CDR3 is 17 residues. The CDR3 bases are TGTGCCAGCAGCTTAGAGGGGATGGCGTATAGCAATCAGCCCCAGCATTTT. It is translated as CASSLEGMAYSNQPQHF.

A few counts support this clone. V usage is TRBV29-1 and J usage is TRBJ2-7; tentative D call: TRBD2 (6 bases). The CDR3 extends over 12 amino acids. The ends were cut back, 4 bases at V and 2 bases at J, with 9 bases in the middle. Germline CDR1 is SQVTM and CDR2 is ANQGSEA. The CDR3 region has the DNA TGCAGCGTTGGGGGGGAGACCTACGAGCAGTACTTC. It yields the protein CSVGGETYEQYF.